These 16 T cell receptor beta chains share one sample of origin, sequenced in a study of OX40 agonist ivuxolimab in advanced cancers. Clones were read by immunoSEQ multiplex PCR, and TCRdb kept only the in-frame ones, dropping some. The table includes around 39,000 clones, about four fifths detected once. The material sequenced was CD4+ or CD8+ T cells sorted from blood, taken in a trial of the OX40 agonist ivuxolimab. The source of these receptors is an adult with an advanced solid tumor such as melanoma, head and neck, liver or kidney cancer.

The V and J genes are TRBV5-1 and TRBJ2-1; D is undetermined. The V gene lost 2 bases and the J gene lost 9 bases, with 18 bases spanning the gap. Per germline, CDR1 SGHRS and CDR2 YFSETQ. The CDR3 totals 15 residues. Here the CDR3 DNA reads TGCGCCAGCAGCTTTGGAGCCGGAGTTATCGGTGAGCAGTTCTTC. Encoded protein: CASSFGAGVIGEQFF.

Only a few counts were recorded for this clone. The chain has TRBV28 and TRBJ1-1; D uncertain. Trimming pared 6 bases from V and 6 bases from J, leaving 8 bases between. CDR3 length equals 11 residues. Germline V gene data show CDR1 as MDHEN and CDR2 as SYDVKM. In DNA form, the CDR3 reads TGTGCCAGCAGGGGCCGACCTGAAGCTTTCTTT. Amino acid sequence: CASRGRPEAFF.

This chain connects TRBV11-2 to TRBJ2-7; maybe TRBD1 (6 bases). From germline, CDR1 is SGHAT and CDR2 FQNNGV. The CDR3 totals 13 residues. V was clipped by 5 bases and J by 4 bases, with 12 bases between them. Here the CDR3 reads CASSPGDRYEQYF. CDR3 nucleotide sequence: TGTGCCAGCAGCCCAGGGGATCGATACGAGCAGTACTTC.

This clone was observed a few times. The chain joins TRBV27 to TRBJ2-5, with 11 bases identical to TRBD2. Germline V gene data show CDR1 as MNHEY and CDR2 as SMNVEV (reference sequence). CDR3 length: 16 amino acids. Trimming removed 6 bases from V and 0 bases from J; junction bases left unmatched: 6. The CDR3 loop reads CASRRLAGRHQETQYF. DNA of the CDR3: TGTGCCAGCAGACGACTAGCGGGACGGCACCAAGAGACCCAGTACTTC.

This chain joins TRBV6-1 and TRBJ1-5; 12 bases map to TRBD1. This CDR3 is 14 amino acids long. Germline assignment: CDR1 MNHNS and CDR2 SASEGT. V trimming: 8 bases; J trimming: 6 bases; junction bases outside the gene matches: 5. The CDR3 sequence: CASGTGGGFQPQHF. The CDR3 DNA sequence: TGTGCCAGCGGGACAGGGGGCGGCTTTCAGCCCCAGCATTTT.

The rearrangement joins TRBV4-1 to TRBJ1-5, with D tentatively TRBD1 (5 bases). The CDR3 consists of 16 residues. Between the trimmed V and J ends, which lost 1 base and 0 bases, there was a span of 10 bases. CDR1 is MGHRA, CDR2 YSYEKL, per germline. The CDR3 here is CASSQARDGSNQPQHF. CDR3 bases: TGCGCCAGCAGCCAAGCCAGGGACGGTAGCAATCAGCCCCAGCATTTT.

This clone was picked up one time. The chain has TRBV28 and TRBJ2-7; 7 nucleotides match TRBD1. Germline loops: CDR1 MDHEN, CDR2 SYDVKM. The trim removed 6 bases at V and 4 bases at J, leaving 15 bases unmatched. The CDR3 has 16 amino acids. This chain's CDR3 is CASSRSGGQKAYEQYF. Written as DNA, the CDR3 is TGTGCCAGCAGCCGCTCAGGGGGACAGAAAGCGTACGAGCAGTACTTC.

The chain couples TRBV30 to TRBJ1-1, with D possibly matching TRBD1 (5 bases). This CDR3 spans 13 amino acids. Trimming cost V 1 base and J 6 bases, with 12 bases left between them. CDR1 GTSNPN and CDR2 SVGIG come from the germline V gene (reference sequence). CDR3 sequence reads: CAWSGDRGSEAFF. CDR3 in DNA: TGTGCCTGGAGTGGAGACCGGGGCTCTGAAGCTTTCTTT.

This rearrangement joins TRBV9 to TRBJ2-1, with 7 bases matching TRBD2. The CDR3 runs 15 residues. Germline-derived CDR1 and CDR2 are SGDLS and YYNGEE. Trimming took 3 bases from V and 0 from J; bases not matched to a gene: 3. CDR3 bases: TGTGCCAGCAGCGCTAGCGGCAGCTCCTACAATGAGCAGTTCTTC. Translation gives CASSASGSSYNEQFF.

This clone counts as medium-sized (0.01 to 0.1%). The CDR3 DNA reads TGCGCCAGCAGCTTGGACAGGGCGAGGGCGGAAGCTTTCTTT. Residues: CASSLDRARAEAFF. This chain uses TRBV5-1 with TRBJ1-1; D may be TRBD1 (6 bases). The CDR3 contains 14 residues. Deletions cut 0 bases from V and 8 bases from J, with 14 bases between. Per germline, CDR1 SGHRS and CDR2 YFSETQ.

This clone was counted between two and nine times. The gene calls are TRBV28 and TRBJ2-3; 13 bases align to TRBD2. Germline loops: CDR1 MDHEN, CDR2 SYDVKM. Trimming at V came to 8 bases and at J to 2 bases, leaving 10 bases not matched to a gene. The CDR3 loop spans 17 amino acids. CDR3 sequence reads: CASALSGLAGFTDTQYF. CDR3 DNA: TGTGCCAGCGCCCTTTCGGGACTAGCGGGATTCACAGATACGCAGTATTTT. Full variable domain (missing parts from reference TRBV28 and TRBJ2-3): DVKVTQSSRYLVKRTGEKVFLECVQDMDHENMFWYRQDPGLGLRLIYFSYDVKMKEKGDIPEGYSVSREKKERFSLILESASTNQTSMYLCASALSGLAGFTDTQYFGPGTRLTVL.

The chain employs TRBV28 and TRBJ2-3, with 7 bases fitting TRBD2. This CDR3 spans 17 amino acids. CDR1 and CDR2 (germline): MDHEN, SYDVKM. J was trimmed by 0 bases and V by 7 bases; bases with no gene match: 13. CDR3 loop: CASKSGLVHTSTDTQYF. DNA for the CDR3: TGTGCCAGCAAGTCTGGACTAGTACACACTAGCACAGATACGCAGTATTTT.

The chain uses TRBV6-1 and TRBJ1-5; D is possibly TRBD1 (6 bases). CDR3 length: 13 residues. V was trimmed by 6 bases and J by 6 bases, leaving 12 bases between them. Looked up from germline, CDR1 is MNHNS and CDR2 is SASEGT. This CDR3 reads CASRWGASQPQHF. CDR3 coding DNA: TGTGCCAGCAGATGGGGGGCAAGTCAGCCCCAGCATTTT.

The CDR3 region is CASSEGDSIVRTEAFF. CDR3 bases: TGTGCCAGCAGTGAAGGGGACAGTATCGTACGTACTGAAGCTTTCTTT. The chain has TRBV6-1 and TRBJ1-1; 7 bases map to TRBD1. The CDR3 spans 16 residues. Germline CDR1 is MNHNS and CDR2 is SASEGT. Losses at the gene ends were 1 base for V and 5 bases for J; bases not matched to a gene: 10.

Remarks on this clone: The same CDR3 arises from other DNA sequences in this sample as well. The rearrangement links TRBV5-1 to TRBJ2-1; maybe TRBD2 (5 bases). The CDR3 contains 11 residues. The ends were cut back, 5 bases at V and 10 bases at J, with 10 bases in the middle. Germline V gene lookup returns CDR1 SGHRS and CDR2 YFSETQ. The DNA of the CDR3 is TGCGCCAGCAGGGGAGTAGGGGAGCAGTTCTTC. Translation gives CASRGVGEQFF.

The genes are TRBV2 and TRBJ2-1, with D perhaps matching TRBD2 (6 bases). With 6 bases removed from V and 8 bases from J, the gap between germline ends came to 11 bases. The CDR3 is 12 residues long. Germline CDR1 and CDR2: SNHLY and FYNNEI. The CDR3: CASSSLADEQFF. The CDR3 coding sequence is TGTGCCAGCAGCTCACTAGCAGATGAGCAGTTCTTC.